Listed here are 7 T cell receptor beta chains from one sample, sequenced in a study of blood T cell repertoires in COVID-19. Libraries were prepared by immunoSEQ multiplex PCR; TCRdb keeps only in-frame clonotypes and omits some of them. This table has 77,000 or so clones, roughly 82% appearing once. Sequenced: peripheral blood. These receptors originate from an elderly woman with active or convalescent COVID-19.

This rearrangement joins TRBV20-1 to TRBJ2-5, with D maybe TRBD2 (5 bases). Trimming took off 5 bases at V and 3 bases at J, with 7 bases between the two ends. Germline V gene lookup returns CDR1 DFQATT and CDR2 SNEGSKA (reference sequence). CDR3 size: 11 residues. CDR3 residues: CSASGKETQYF. For the CDR3, the DNA is TGCAGTGCTTCGGGAAAAGAGACCCAGTACTTC.

The chain is built from TRBV10-2 and TRBJ2-7, with D maybe TRBD1 (6 bases). This CDR3 contains 14 residues. Germline V gives CDR1 WSHSY, CDR2 SAAADI. V lost 4 bases, J lost 5 bases, and 15 bases lay in between. DNA of the CDR3: TGCGCCAGCAGTGCTAGGGACACCCGGAACGAGCAGTACTTC. Residues: CASSARDTRNEQYF.

This rearrangement joins TRBV19 to TRBJ1-2, with TRBD1 identical over 7 bases. The germline V gene has CDR1 LNHDA and CDR2 SQIVND (reference sequence). There are 15 residues in the CDR3. V dropped 3 bases and J dropped 5; count of bases not matched to a gene: 9. The CDR3 is CASSMELTGTYGYTF. In DNA form, the CDR3 reads TGTGCCAGTAGTATGGAGTTGACAGGGACTTATGGCTACACCTTC.

The chain couples TRBV27 to TRBJ1-2; D might be TRBD1 (5 bases). Trimming took 4 bases from V and 3 from J, leaving 9 bases between them. CDR1 is MNHEY and CDR2 is SMNVEV in the germline V gene (reference sequence). The length of the CDR3 is 13 residues. The CDR3 DNA is TGTGCCAGCAGTTCAGGGCCGGACTATGGCTACACCTTC. This gives the protein CASSSGPDYGYTF.

The gene calls are TRBV7-6 and TRBJ1-3; D is unclear. V was trimmed by 0 bases and J by 0 bases, leaving 9 bases between them. The CDR3 is made up of 16 amino acids. Germline CDR1 is SGHVS and CDR2 is FNYEAQ. The CDR3 DNA reads as TGTGCCAGCAGCTTAGCGGTCGCCAGCTCTGGAAACACCATATATTTT. Translated, it gives CASSLAVASSGNTIYF.

The sample holds a few counts of this clone. The gene calls are TRBV2 and TRBJ2-7; 12 bases agree with TRBD1. CDR3 length equals 16 residues. Germline V gene sequence: CDR1 SNHLY, CDR2 FYNNEI. V shed 7 bases and J 6 bases; nucleotides not matched to a gene: 13. The CDR3 DNA follows: TGTGCCAGCAAACCGGGACAGGGGGCTAGAAGGGTCGAGCAGTACTTC. It yields the protein CASKPGQGARRVEQYF.

This sequence joins TRBV5-1 and TRBJ2-5; a possible D gene is TRBD1 (6 bases). V lost 4 bases and J lost 5, with 18 bases in between. Germline V gene sequence: CDR1 SGHRS, CDR2 YFSETQ. This CDR3 has 15 residues. The CDR3 loop is CASSPSSDRGETQYF. In nucleotides, the CDR3 is TGCGCCAGCAGCCCTTCGTCGGACAGAGGGGAGACCCAGTACTTC.